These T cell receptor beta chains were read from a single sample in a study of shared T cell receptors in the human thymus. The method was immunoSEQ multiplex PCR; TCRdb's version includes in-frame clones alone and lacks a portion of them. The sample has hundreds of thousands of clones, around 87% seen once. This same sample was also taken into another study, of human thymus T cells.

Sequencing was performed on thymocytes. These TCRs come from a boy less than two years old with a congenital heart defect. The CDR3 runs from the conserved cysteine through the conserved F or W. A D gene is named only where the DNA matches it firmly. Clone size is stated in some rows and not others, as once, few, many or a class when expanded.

CDR3 DNA: TGCGCCAGCAGCCAGCGGGACAGGGGCGAATTTAGTGAAGCTTTCTTT; CDR3 protein: CASSQRDRGEFSEAFF; J gene: TRBJ1-1; D gene: TRBD1; V gene: TRBV4-3; clone size: -
CDR3 DNA: TGTGCCAGCAGCGTAGGGGGGGAAGGATACGAGCAGTACTTC; CDR3 protein: CASSVGGEGYEQYF; J gene: TRBJ2-7; D gene: -; V gene: TRBV9; clone size: -
CDR3 DNA: TGTGCCAGCAGCGTAGAAGGTAGGGGCCCCCGGGACCTACAGGGGACTGAAGCTTTCTTT; CDR3 protein: CASSVEGRGPRDLQGTEAFF; J gene: TRBJ1-1; D gene: TRBD1; V gene: TRBV9; clone size: -
CDR3 DNA: TGTGCCAGCAGTTACTCGAGAGACAGTCATGGCTACACCTTC; CDR3 protein: CASSYSRDSHGYTF; J gene: TRBJ1-2; D gene: -; V gene: TRBV6-5; clone size: -
CDR3 DNA: TGTGCCACTGGACTAGCGGGGGGCCCAGACGAGCAGTACTTC; CDR3 protein: CATGLAGGPDEQYF; J gene: TRBJ2-7; D gene: TRBD2; V gene: TRBV15; clone size: -
CDR3 DNA: TGCGCCAGCAGCCAAGATTCCCGGGGGACAGATACGCAGTATTTT; CDR3 protein: CASSQDSRGTDTQYF; J gene: TRBJ2-3; D gene: -; V gene: TRBV4-3; clone size: -
CDR3 DNA: TGTGCCAGCACCGACGGGGTATCACTATATGGCTACACCTTC; CDR3 protein: CASTDGVSLYGYTF; J gene: TRBJ1-2; D gene: -; V gene: TRBV6-5; clone size: -
CDR3 DNA: TGTGCCAGCAGTGAGGACATCACTGAAGCTTTCTTT; CDR3 protein: CASSEDITEAFF; J gene: TRBJ1-1; D gene: -; V gene: TRBV28; clone size: -
CDR3 DNA: TGTGCCAGCCGGTCAAAGGAGTACATTCAGTACTTC; CDR3 protein: CASRSKEYIQYF; J gene: TRBJ2-4; D gene: -; V gene: TRBV6-5; clone size: -
CDR3 DNA: TGTGCCTGGTATACAGGGGGAAGGGCAGCTAATGAAAAACTGTTTTTT; CDR3 protein: CAWYTGGRAANEKLFF; J gene: TRBJ1-4; D gene: TRBD1; V gene: TRBV30; clone size: -
CDR3 DNA: TGTGCCAGCAGCTTGAGAGGGCCAGATACGCAGTATTTT; CDR3 protein: CASSLRGPDTQYF; J gene: TRBJ2-3; D gene: -; V gene: TRBV5-4; clone size: -
CDR3 DNA: TGTGCCAGCAGCTTCGGAGAGACCCAGTACTTC; CDR3 protein: CASSFGETQYF; J gene: TRBJ2-5; D gene: -; V gene: TRBV5-4; clone size: few
CDR3 DNA: TGCGCCAGCAGCCAAGATCCAGGAATCCCAAACGAGAAGGTGAACACTGAAGCTTTCTTT; CDR3 protein: CASSQDPGIPNEKVNTEAFF; J gene: TRBJ1-1; D gene: -; V gene: TRBV4-3; clone size: -
CDR3 DNA: TGTGCCAGCAGCGTAGGTGGGACAGGGCTCGGTGGCTACACCTTC; CDR3 protein: CASSVGGTGLGGYTF; J gene: TRBJ1-2; D gene: TRBD1; V gene: TRBV9; clone size: -
CDR3 DNA: TGTGCCTGGAGCGTATATAGCGGGGGGAAGAACACCGGGGAGCTGTTTTTT; CDR3 protein: CAWSVYSGGKNTGELFF; J gene: TRBJ2-2; D gene: TRBD2; V gene: TRBV30; clone size: -
CDR3 DNA: TGTGCCAGCAGAGAACCCGCGGCCTACGAGCAGTACTTC; CDR3 protein: CASREPAAYEQYF; J gene: TRBJ2-7; D gene: -; V gene: TRBV5-5; clone size: -
CDR3 DNA: TGTGCCAGCAGCAACAGGGATCCAGGAGAGACCCAGTACTTC; CDR3 protein: CASSNRDPGETQYF; J gene: TRBJ2-5; D gene: -; V gene: TRBV5-8; clone size: -
CDR3 DNA: TGTGCCAGCAGTCCACAGGCTGATCGGTGGGGCTACACCTTC; CDR3 protein: CASSPQADRWGYTF; J gene: TRBJ1-2; D gene: -; V gene: TRBV27; clone size: -